The subject of this entry is one T cell receptor beta chain. Its specificity is unknown. This entry comes from a study of shared clonotypes between healthy human individuals. Broader study findings: The study's rarefaction showed incomplete sorted-subset sequencing despite large depth.

CD45RO-negative, CCR7-positively selected cells formed the naive CD8 fraction, excluding terminally differentiated effector memory CD45RA+ cells. The authors ran the assay at deep level. The table came from immunoSEQ multiplex PCR; TCRdb's copy has only in-frame clones and leaves some out. The table has almost 700,000 clones, about 91% seen once. The CDR3 consists of 17 residues. CDR1 is SGHVS, CDR2 FNYEAQ, per germline. V gave up 3 bases and J gave up 7 bases; unmatched junction bases: 11. Input material: naive CD8+ T cells sorted from blood. This sequence was found in a man aged 25 to 45 in good health. The rearrangement links TRBV7-6 to TRBJ1-4; 10 bases fit TRBD1. The CDR3 protein is CASSLRDDRGQGEKLFF. The CDR3 DNA is TGTGCCAGCAGCTTGAGGGACGACAGGGGGCAGGGTGAAAAACTGTTTTTT.